The 17 T cell receptor beta chains given below trace back to one sample, sequenced in a study of blood T cell repertoires in COVID-19. Produced via immunoSEQ multiplex PCR; TCRdb's table is partial and in-frame only. Here the sample spans tens of thousands of clones, approximately 81% being singletons. Sequencing input: peripheral blood. The receptor set was obtained from a woman at least 80 years old with active or convalescent COVID-19.

This chain links TRBV7-2 with TRBJ2-3, with 10 bases fitting TRBD2. V shed 5 bases and J 2 bases; nucleotides not matched to a gene: 4. CDR1 and CDR2 (germline): SGHTA, FQGNSA. The CDR3 has 15 amino acids. The CDR3 DNA follows: TGTGCCAGCAGCCGGACTAGCGGCTTCACAGATACGCAGTATTTT. Translated: CASSRTSGFTDTQYF.

This clone was detected a few times. Written as DNA, the CDR3 is TGTGCCAGCAGTAAAAGGACAGTGGAAAAACTGTTTTTT. Protein product: CASSKRTVEKLFF. This chain joins TRBV27 and TRBJ1-4, with a tentative D call TRBD1 (6 bases). The CDR3 runs 13 residues. The V gene lost 5 bases and the J gene lost 8 bases, with 12 bases spanning the gap. Germline V lookup: CDR1 MNHEY, CDR2 SMNVEV (reference sequence).

The rearrangement joins TRBV6-1 to TRBJ2-7; no definite D call. Germline values: CDR1 MNHNS, CDR2 SASEGT. The V and J ends lost 2 bases and 3 bases respectively, with 23 bases between them. This CDR3 region has 18 residues. CDR3 amino acids: CASSEILPQRVGDYEQYF. The CDR3 nucleotides are TGTGCCAGCAGTGAAATTCTCCCCCAAAGAGTTGGTGACTACGAGCAGTACTTC.

The genes are TRBV28 and TRBJ1-6; tentative D call: TRBD1 (6 bases). The CDR3 is 17 amino acids. Germline V gene sequence: CDR1 MDHEN, CDR2 SYDVKM. Trimming left V 1 base short and J 3 bases short, with 13 bases between. The CDR3 loop is CASSLFRTEDYNSPLHF. CDR3 sequence (DNA): TGTGCCAGCAGTTTATTTAGGACAGAGGACTATAATTCACCCCTCCACTTT.

This clone appeared a single time. The DNA of the CDR3 is TGTGCCTCCCGCGGGTCTGGAAACACCATATATTTT. Its translation is CASRGSGNTIYF. The chain is built from TRBV30 and TRBJ1-3; no clear D gene. CDR3 length equals 12 residues. V lost 7 bases to trimming and J lost 1 base, with 8 bases between them. The V gene's germline CDR1 is GTSNPN and CDR2 SVGIG (reference sequence). Full variable domain (missing parts from reference TRBV30 and TRBJ1-3): SQTIHQWPATLVQPVGSPLSLECTVEGTSNPNLYWYRQAAGRGLQLLFYSVGIGQISSEVPQNLSASRPQDRQFILSSKKLLLSDSGFYLCASRGSGNTIYFGEGSWLTVV.

The chain is built from TRBV7-2 and TRBJ2-1; 8 bases fit TRBD1. Germline lookup yields CDR1 SGHTA and CDR2 FQGNSA. The CDR3 totals 19 residues. Germline trimming cut 2 bases from V and 6 bases from J; bases unmatched to any gene: 18. The CDR3, as DNA: TGTGCCAGCAGCTTATATAGAGCCGAGGGCCAGGGGGCGTTCAATGAGCAGTTCTTC. Its translation: CASSLYRAEGQGAFNEQFF.

The chain's CDR3 is CASRGLANTGELFF. The CDR3 DNA is TGTGCCAGCAGAGGACTGGCGAACACCGGGGAGCTGTTTTTT. The chain recombines TRBV28 with TRBJ2-2, with a tentative D call TRBD2 (5 bases). The germline V gene encodes CDR1 MDHEN and CDR2 SYDVKM. The ends were cut back, 6 bases at V and 0 bases at J, with 8 bases in the middle. The CDR3 has 14 residues. The complete variable domain, with remaining parts taken from reference TRBV28 and TRBJ2-2, reads DVKVTQSSRYLVKRTGEKVFLECVQDMDHENMFWYRQDPGLGLRLIYFSYDVKMKEKGDIPEGYSVSREKKERFSLILESASTNQTSMYLCASRGLANTGELFFGEGSRLTVL.

J is TRBJ1-6 and V is TRBV30, with 10 positions matching TRBD1. The CDR3 has 13 amino acids. V was clipped by 4 bases and J by 9 bases; unmatched bases: 3. Germline-derived CDR1 and CDR2 are GTSNPN and SVGIG (reference sequence). The CDR3 protein is CAWTGQGISPLHF. Here the CDR3 DNA reads TGTGCCTGGACGGGACAGGGGATTTCACCCCTCCACTTT.

This clone was observed once. The gene calls are TRBV21-1 and TRBJ2-7; the table calls TRBD1, which could not be checked here. TRBV21-1 represents a pseudogene. The CDR3 covers 15 residues. The CDR3 DNA sequence: TGTGCCAGCAGCAAAGTTGGGCACCACGTCAACGAGCAGTACTTC. This sequence encodes CASSKVGHHVNEQYF.

The gene calls are TRBV6-5 and TRBJ2-1; 10 bases are shared with TRBD1. The CDR3 is 15 amino acids. Germline V gene sequence: CDR1 MNHEY, CDR2 SVGAGI. V gave up 7 bases and J gave up 4 bases; unmatched junction bases: 7. The CDR3 sequence: CASNLDRGPYNEQFF. The CDR3 bases are TGTGCCAGCAACCTCGACAGGGGGCCTTACAATGAGCAGTTCTTC.

V usage is TRBV28 and J usage is TRBJ2-7; TRBD1 agrees at 9 bases. This CDR3 has 13 amino acids. CDR1 and CDR2 from the germline V gene are MDHEN and SYDVKM. The ends lost 8 bases at V and 5 bases at J; junction bases unmatched: 7. The CDR3 here is CASRRDRADEQYF. The DNA for the CDR3 is TGTGCCAGCCGCCGGGACAGGGCTGACGAGCAGTACTTC.

V usage is TRBV3-1 (or the pseudogene TRBV3-2) and J usage is TRBJ2-7; the match to TRBD1 covers 7 bases. Germline CDR1 is LGHDT and CDR2 is YNNKEL (reference sequence). This CDR3 comprises 15 residues. Trimming removed 6 bases from V and 1 base from J; junction bases left unmatched: 9. The DNA of the CDR3 is TGTGCCAGCAGTCTACGACAGGGCCTTTCCTACGAGCAGTACTTC. Translated, it gives CASSLRQGLSYEQYF.

This sequence joins TRBV9 and TRBJ2-4, with 9 positions matching TRBD1. Germline V CDR1 and CDR2: SGDLS, YYNGEE. The CDR3 totals 14 residues. The ends lost 3 bases at V and 7 bases at J; junction bases unmatched: 5. The CDR3, as DNA: TGTGCCAGCAGCGCCGGGACAGGGTTGAACATTCAGTACTTC. Translation: CASSAGTGLNIQYF.

This sequence joins TRBV7-2 and TRBJ1-5; a weak D match, TRBD1 (5 bases). The CDR3 has 14 residues. Per germline, CDR1 SGHTA and CDR2 FQGNSA. V shed 1 base and J shed 2 bases, with 6 bases lying between them. CDR3 sequence (DNA): TGTGCCAGCAGCTTAGTAGGGGGCAATCAGCCCCAGCATTTT. Encoded protein: CASSLVGGNQPQHF.

This clone occurred once. The chain uses TRBV5-8 and TRBJ2-3; weak D call: TRBD2 (6 bases). With 1 base removed from V and 11 bases from J, the gap between germline ends came to 14 bases. The CDR3 runs to 13 residues. The germline V gene has CDR1 SGHTS and CDR2 YDEGEE. This CDR3 is CASSLMAGPVQYF. The CDR3, as DNA: TGTGCCAGCAGCTTGATGGCGGGGCCGGTGCAGTATTTT.

CDR3 nucleotides: TGTGCCAGCAGTTTAAGACAGGGGGCTTTTTCACCCCTCCACTTT. Its protein is CASSLRQGAFSPLHF. V and J are TRBV28 and TRBJ1-6, with 10 positions matching TRBD1. Germline-derived CDR1 and CDR2 are MDHEN and SYDVKM. Unmatched junction bases numbered 4, after V lost 2 bases and J lost 9 bases. CDR3 length equals 15 residues.

There are a few counts of this clone. The chain couples TRBV28 to TRBJ1-6; TRBD1 matches at 7 bases. The V gene end was trimmed by 5 bases and the J gene end by 5 bases; junction bases not matched to a gene: 6. Germline V gene lookup returns CDR1 MDHEN and CDR2 SYDVKM. The CDR3 consists of 15 residues. The CDR3 DNA reads TGTGCCAGCAGTGGGACTCAGGGGGATAATTCACCCCTCCACTTT. Translated: CASSGTQGDNSPLHF.